These T cell receptor beta chains were read from a single sample in a study of blood T cell repertoires in COVID-19. Clones were sequenced by immunoSEQ multiplex PCR, and TCRdb holds only the in-frame ones, with some missing. This sample has under 40,000 clones, with roughly 84% found just once. The sample comprised peripheral blood. These receptors were obtained from a man aged 60-69 years with active COVID-19. Both conserved end residues are part of each CDR3. Each record gives: D gene, J gene, V gene, CDR3 protein. A D gene is named only where the DNA matches it firmly.

>.|TRBJ2-3|TRBV24-1
CATRKSGDTDTQYF
>.|TRBJ2-3|TRBV10-3
CAIGGSDDTQYF
>TRBD1|TRBJ1-1|TRBV7-6
CASSSTGRNTEAFF
>TRBD2|TRBJ2-5|TRBV3-1/TRBV3-2
CASSLLAGGRETQYF
>TRBD2|TRBJ2-1|TRBV19
CASTMGLAAYNEQFF
>TRBD1|TRBJ1-2|TRBV4-3
CASSQARQGTRGYTF
>.|TRBJ2-7|TRBV15
CATSRGASSYEQYF
>.|TRBJ1-2|TRBV12-3/TRBV12-4
CASSLMGAWGYTF
>.|TRBJ2-5|TRBV29-1
CSGQDSQETQYF
>.|TRBJ2-7|TRBV4-3
CASSQDLGPPYEQYF
>.|TRBJ2-1|TRBV9
CASSISYYNEQFF
>TRBD1|TRBJ1-3|TRBV19
CASRNPGQGRNTIYF
>.|TRBJ2-6|TRBV7-3
CASSPPQGQGANVLTF
>TRBD1|TRBJ1-2|TRBV6-5
CASSYIGDRGLHGYTF
>.|TRBJ1-1|TRBV11-2
CASRGQPNTEAFF
>.|TRBJ2-3|TRBV7-9
CASSRSTDTQYF
>TRBD1|TRBJ1-2|TRBV27
CASSLSLGTGVLGYTF
>.|TRBJ2-7|TRBV7-2
CASRPPGGLYEQYF
>.|TRBJ1-2|TRBV18
CASSRPEYPGRSYGYTF
>.|TRBJ2-5|TRBV4-1
CASSNTGTRQETQYF
>TRBD1|TRBJ2-7|TRBV28
CASSPPGQGVYEQYF
>.|TRBJ2-1|TRBV5-4
CASSLFGISEQFF
>TRBD2|TRBJ2-1|TRBV4-3
CASSQGGGGVILYNEQFF
>TRBD2|TRBJ2-1|TRBV7-8
CASSSTSGDSYNEQFF
>.|TRBJ2-3|TRBV7-8
CASSSLHTDTQYF
>.|TRBJ1-1|TRBV20-1
CSAARNTEAFF
>TRBD1|TRBJ2-5|TRBV19
CASSMGTVSETQYF
>TRBD2|TRBJ2-1|TRBV19
CASSITGTSNEQFF